The 27 T cell receptor beta chains below come from one sample, sequenced in a study of T cells in tuberculosis. Using immunoSEQ multiplex PCR, the repertoire was profiled, and TCRdb retains in-frame clones only, with some absent. The sample has about 23,000 clones; 97% are singletons. Sequencing was carried out using PBMCs. The source of these receptors is a donor aged 10-30 years with latent tuberculosis or without tuberculosis infection.

V gene TRBV7-7 combines with J gene TRBJ2-7, with D perhaps TRBD1 (5 bases). Germline assignment: CDR1 SSHAT and CDR2 FNYEAQ (reference sequence). The germline V and J ends were trimmed by 4 bases and 1 base, with 11 bases remaining between them. The CDR3 extends over 14 amino acids. The CDR3 loop reads CASSSHQGSYEQYF. The CDR3 bases are TGTGCCAGCAGCTCCCATCAGGGTTCCTACGAGCAGTACTTC.

This chain links TRBV5-8 with TRBJ1-3; D is unclear. This CDR3 contains 13 residues. Trimming stripped 2 bases from V and 4 bases from J, with 7 bases between. Germline V gene sequence: CDR1 SGHTS, CDR2 YDEGEE. This CDR3 reads CASSLGRGNTIYF. The DNA for the CDR3 is TGTGCCAGCAGCTTAGGGAGAGGAAACACCATATATTTT.

The gene calls are TRBV27 and TRBJ2-7; TRBD2 aligns across 10 bases. The CDR3 consists of 14 residues. Trimming at V came to 3 bases and at J to 5 bases, leaving 4 bases not matched to a gene. The germline V gene encodes CDR1 MNHEY and CDR2 SMNVEV (reference sequence). As DNA, the CDR3 is TGTGCCAGCAGTTTTCAGACTAGCGGGCACGAGCAGTACTTC. This sequence encodes CASSFQTSGHEQYF.

V gene TRBV5-6 combines with J gene TRBJ1-2; TRBD1 aligns across 7 bases. CDR1 SGHDT and CDR2 YYEEEE come from the germline V gene. The CDR3 spans 15 residues. V dropped 0 bases and J dropped 4; count of bases not matched to a gene: 6. In DNA form, the CDR3 reads TGTGCCAGCAGCTTGGGAGGGGGCGCATCCTATGGCTACACCTTC. It is translated as CASSLGGGASYGYTF.

V gene TRBV6-1 combines with J gene TRBJ2-2; 7 nucleotides match TRBD1. Germline loops: CDR1 MNHNS, CDR2 SASEGT. After removal of 7 bases from V and 6 bases from J, the junction contained 2 bases not matched to a gene. CDR3 length: 12 amino acids. The CDR3 sequence: CASKQGPGELFF. DNA of the CDR3: TGTGCCAGCAAACAGGGGCCCGGGGAGCTGTTTTTT.

The rearrangement joins TRBV10-3 to TRBJ2-7; 9 bases match TRBD1. V was clipped by 0 bases and J by 4 bases; unmatched bases: 16. This CDR3 has 19 residues. CDR1 is ENHRY, CDR2 SYGVKD, per germline. The CDR3: CAISESLGKLGQGSYEQYF. The CDR3 bases are TGTGCCATCAGTGAGTCTCTGGGGAAATTGGGACAGGGCTCTTACGAGCAGTACTTC.

This chain links TRBV6-1 with TRBJ1-5, with TRBD1 matching 9 bases. Germline values: CDR1 MNHNS, CDR2 SASEGT. The CDR3 totals 16 residues. Trimming removed 2 bases from V and 7 bases from J; junction bases left unmatched: 9. The CDR3 spells CASSEYYRGLGQPQHF. The CDR3 DNA reads as TGTGCCAGCAGTGAATACTACAGGGGGCTCGGACAGCCCCAGCATTTT.

The V call is TRBV4-3, the J call TRBJ1-2; D remains ambiguous. CDR1 is LGHNA and CDR2 is YSLEER in the germline V gene. V was trimmed by 1 base and J by 3 bases, leaving 9 bases between them. This CDR3 region has 14 residues. This CDR3 reads CASSQGLSDYGYTF. CDR3 DNA: TGCGCCAGCAGCCAAGGTCTGAGTGACTATGGCTACACCTTC.

V gene TRBV5-1 combines with J gene TRBJ2-5; the D gene is possibly TRBD1 (6 bases). Germline lookup yields CDR1 SGHRS and CDR2 YFSETQ. Trimming stripped 0 bases from V and 5 bases from J, with 17 bases between. The CDR3 is made up of 16 amino acids. The CDR3 DNA follows: TGCGCCAGCAGCTTGGCCAACGCAGGGGTAGGGGAGACCCAGTACTTC. Encoded protein: CASSLANAGVGETQYF.

The chain couples TRBV6-6 to TRBJ2-1, with 9 bases matching TRBD2. Germline V lookup: CDR1 MNHNY, CDR2 SVGAGI (reference sequence). V gave up 0 bases and J gave up 7 bases; unmatched junction bases: 7. The CDR3 extends over 16 amino acids. The CDR3 region is CASSYSKSLAGNEQFF. DNA for the CDR3: TGTGCCAGCAGTTACTCGAAAAGTCTAGCGGGGAATGAGCAGTTCTTC.

For the CDR3, the DNA is TGTGCCAGCAGTTGGGCCGGGGGGCCGGTGGGGTACGAGCAGTACTTC. It codes for CASSWAGGPVGYEQYF. The V and J genes are TRBV27 and TRBJ2-7; a weak D match, TRBD2 (7 bases). This CDR3 contains 16 residues. V lost 4 bases to trimming and J lost 4 bases, with 20 bases between them. Germline CDR1 MNHEY, CDR2 SMNVEV (reference sequence).

The CDR3: CASSNNRGDIAYEQYF. CDR3 bases: TGTGCCAGCAGCAATAATAGGGGTGATATCGCCTACGAGCAGTACTTC. The chain links TRBV5-5 to TRBJ2-7; D may be TRBD1 (5 bases). Trimming stripped 4 bases from V and 2 bases from J, with 19 bases between. This CDR3 is 16 amino acids long. Looked up from germline, CDR1 is SGHKS and CDR2 is YYEKEE (reference sequence).

V is TRBV21-1 and J is TRBJ1-6. TRBV21-1 is a documented pseudogene. The CDR3 is 16 amino acids. CDR3 protein: CASSKVVRRKGSPLHF. The DNA for the CDR3 is TGTGCCAGCAGCAAAGTTGTCCGGCGGAAAGGCTCACCCCTCCACTTT.

The genes are TRBV30 and TRBJ2-2; TRBD1 might be the D (6 bases). The V gene lost 6 bases and the J gene lost 4 bases, with 21 bases spanning the gap. The CDR3 spans 16 residues. Per germline, CDR1 GTSNPN and CDR2 SVGIG (reference sequence). The CDR3 DNA follows: TGTGCCTGTCAGATTTTTTACAGGGAATCCACCGGGGAGCTGTTTTTT. It encodes CACQIFYRESTGELFF. Complete variable domain (other parts from reference TRBV30 and TRBJ2-2): SQTIHQWPATLVQPVGSPLSLECTVEGTSNPNLYWYRQAAGRGLQLLFYSVGIGQISSEVPQNLSASRPQDRQFILSSKKLLLSDSGFYLCACQIFYRESTGELFFGEGSRLTVL.

This chain links TRBV2 with TRBJ1-6; the D gene is possibly TRBD1 (6 bases). This CDR3 region has 17 residues. V was cut by 6 bases and J by 7 bases, with 22 bases left in between. The germline gives CDR1 SNHLY, CDR2 FYNNEI. CDR3 residues: CASSGDNELFRNSPLHF. Written as DNA, the CDR3 is TGTGCCAGCAGCGGGGACAACGAGCTATTTAGGAATTCACCCCTCCACTTT.

The rearrangement joins TRBV5-1 to TRBJ1-5; TRBD1 matches 8 bases. The germline gives CDR1 SGHRS, CDR2 YFSETQ. This CDR3 contains 14 residues. V lost 7 bases to trimming and J lost 5 bases; unmatched junction nucleotides: 8. In nucleotides, the CDR3 is TGCGCCAGCTCAACCGGGACAGGCGATCAGCCCCAGCATTTT. Protein: CASSTGTGDQPQHF.

The chain combines TRBV7-9 with TRBJ1-2; D is unclear. This CDR3 has 14 residues. Germline V CDR1 and CDR2: SEHNR, FQNEAQ (reference sequence). Trimming shortened V by 5 bases and J by 3 bases, and 13 bases separated the two germline ends. The CDR3 sequence is CASSASNGDYGYTF. The DNA of the CDR3 is TGTGCCAGCAGCGCGTCCAACGGGGACTATGGCTACACCTTC.

V is TRBV4-1 and J is TRBJ2-5; D uncertain. V was pared by 2 bases and J by 4 bases, with 8 bases between. Germline lookup yields CDR1 MGHRA and CDR2 YSYEKL. This CDR3 has 13 residues. CDR3 coding DNA: TGCGCCAGCAGCCAATTACTCGGAGAGACCCAGTACTTC. Residues: CASSQLLGETQYF.

The V call is TRBV7-9, the J call TRBJ2-7; 7 nucleotides line up with TRBD1. The V segment lost 5 bases and the J segment 3 bases; nucleotides outside the gene matches: 10. Germline assignment: CDR1 SEHNR and CDR2 FQNEAQ (reference sequence). The CDR3 is 15 amino acids. The CDR3 region is CASSPAHRGYYEQYF. The CDR3 DNA reads as TGTGCCAGCAGCCCGGCACACAGGGGCTACTACGAGCAGTACTTC. The full variable domain, rest sourced from reference TRBV7-9 and TRBJ2-7, is DTGVSQNPRHKITKRGQNVTFRCDPISEHNRLYWYRQTLGQGPEFLTYFQNEAQLEKSRLLSDRFSAERPKGSFSTLEIQRTEQGDSAMYLCASSPAHRGYYEQYFGPGTRLTVT.

The V call is TRBV27, the J call TRBJ1-1; D remains ambiguous. The CDR3 runs to 13 residues. CDR1 and CDR2 from the germline V gene are MNHEY and SMNVEV (reference sequence). With 3 bases removed from V and 0 bases from J, the gap between germline ends came to 5 bases. CDR3 amino acids: CASSFFLNTEAFF. Here the CDR3 DNA reads TGTGCCAGCAGTTTCTTCCTGAACACTGAAGCTTTCTTT.

CDR3 region: CASSVDLRTGGYEQYF. The CDR3 region has the DNA TGTGCCAGCAGCGTAGATCTCCGGACAGGGGGCTACGAGCAGTACTTC. The V call is TRBV9, the J call TRBJ2-7; 10 bases align to TRBD1. The J segment lost 3 bases and the V segment lost 0 bases, leaving 6 bases of the junction unmatched. Germline values: CDR1 SGDLS, CDR2 YYNGEE. The CDR3 spans 16 residues.

This chain connects TRBV5-6 to TRBJ2-3; TRBD1 agrees at 7 bases. The CDR3 consists of 13 residues. Losses at the gene ends were 2 bases for V and 5 bases for J; bases not matched to a gene: 2. The germline V gene has CDR1 SGHDT and CDR2 YYEEEE. This CDR3 is CASSFAGGDTQYF. In DNA, the CDR3 is TGTGCCAGCAGCTTTGCAGGGGGAGATACGCAGTATTTT. The full variable domain, with the rest looked up from reference TRBV5-6 and TRBJ2-3, is DAGVTQSPTHLIKTRGQQVTLRCSPKSGHDTVSWYQQALGQGPQFIFQYYEEEERQRGNFPDRFSGHQFPNYSSELNVNALLLGDSALYLCASSFAGGDTQYFGPGTRLTVL.

The chain combines TRBV19 with TRBJ2-2; TRBD1 might be the D (6 bases). The germline V and J ends were trimmed by 6 bases and 1 base, with 15 bases remaining between them. The V gene's germline CDR1 is LNHDA and CDR2 SQIVND (reference sequence). CDR3 size: 16 residues. The DNA of the CDR3 is TGTGCCAGTAGCCTACTCGGGACACTGAACACCGGGGAGCTGTTTTTT. Protein: CASSLLGTLNTGELFF.

This chain joins TRBV7-9 and TRBJ2-7; a weak D match, TRBD1 (6 bases). Germline assignment: CDR1 SEHNR and CDR2 FQNEAQ (reference sequence). The CDR3 consists of 16 residues. V was trimmed by 3 bases and J by 5 bases, leaving 20 bases between them. CDR3 in amino acids: CASSFSVGTRGHEQYF. The CDR3 DNA is TGTGCCAGCAGCTTTTCGGTCGGGACACGGGGACACGAGCAGTACTTC. The full variable domain, its missing parts supplied by reference TRBV7-9 and TRBJ2-7, is DTGVSQNPRHKITKRGQNVTFRCDPISEHNRLYWYRQTLGQGPEFLTYFQNEAQLEKSRLLSDRFSAERPKGSFSTLEIQRTEQGDSAMYLCASSFSVGTRGHEQYFGPGTRLTVT.

The table lists this clone with a count of one. The J gene is TRBJ2-5, the V gene TRBV30, with 8 bases matching TRBD2. This CDR3 contains 14 residues. The V gene end was trimmed by 2 bases and the J gene end by 3 bases; junction bases not matched to a gene: 5. CDR1 is GTSNPN and CDR2 is SVGIG in the germline V gene (reference sequence). For the CDR3, the DNA is TGTGCCTGGAGTACCACTAGCGGCGAAGAGACCCAGTACTTC. Protein: CAWSTTSGEETQYF.

The chain has TRBV11-2 and TRBJ2-1; the match to TRBD2 covers 10 bases. Unmatched junction bases numbered 7, after V lost 1 base and J lost 4 bases. Germline CDR1 SGHAT, CDR2 FQNNGV. This CDR3 has 17 residues. The CDR3 DNA reads TGTGCCAGCAGCTTAGTGGCTAGCGGGGGACTTTACAATGAGCAGTTCTTC. This gives the protein CASSLVASGGLYNEQFF.

The chain is built from TRBV7-3 and TRBJ1-6; 9 bases agree with TRBD1. After removal of 6 bases from V and 9 bases from J, the junction contained 6 bases not matched to a gene. The V gene's germline CDR1 is SGHTA and CDR2 FQGTGA. The CDR3 totals 14 residues. The CDR3 region has the DNA TGTGCCAGCAGTTACGGACAGGGGCGTTCACCCCTCCACTTT. Protein: CASSYGQGRSPLHF.